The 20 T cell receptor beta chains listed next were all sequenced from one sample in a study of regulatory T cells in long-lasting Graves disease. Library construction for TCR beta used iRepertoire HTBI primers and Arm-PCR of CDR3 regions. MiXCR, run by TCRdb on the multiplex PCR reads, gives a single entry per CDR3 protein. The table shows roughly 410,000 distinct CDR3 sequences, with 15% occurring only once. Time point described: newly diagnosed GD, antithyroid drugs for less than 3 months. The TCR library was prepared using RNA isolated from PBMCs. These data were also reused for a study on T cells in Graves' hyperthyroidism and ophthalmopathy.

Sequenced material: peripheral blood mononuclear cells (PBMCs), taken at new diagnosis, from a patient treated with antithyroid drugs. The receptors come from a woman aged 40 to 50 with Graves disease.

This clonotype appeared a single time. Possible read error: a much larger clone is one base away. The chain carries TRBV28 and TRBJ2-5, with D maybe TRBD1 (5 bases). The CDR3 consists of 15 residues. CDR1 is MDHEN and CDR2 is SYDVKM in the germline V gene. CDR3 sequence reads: CAGRAFSAEQETQYF. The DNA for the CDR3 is TGTGCCGGCAGGGCCTTCTCGGCGGAGCAAGAGACCCAGTACTTC.

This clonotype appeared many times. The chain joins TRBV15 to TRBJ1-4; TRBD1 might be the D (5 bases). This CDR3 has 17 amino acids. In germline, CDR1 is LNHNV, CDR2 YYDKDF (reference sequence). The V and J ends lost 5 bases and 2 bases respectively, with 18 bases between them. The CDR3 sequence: CATSGGRWGMTNEKLFF. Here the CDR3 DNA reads TGTGCCACCAGCGGGGGACGGTGGGGTATGACTAATGAAAAACTGTTTTTT.

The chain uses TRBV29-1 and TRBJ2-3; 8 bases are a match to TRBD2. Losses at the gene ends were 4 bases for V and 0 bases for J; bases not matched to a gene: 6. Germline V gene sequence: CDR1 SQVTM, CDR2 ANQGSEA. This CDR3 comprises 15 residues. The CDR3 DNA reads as TGCAGCGTTGTTTTAGCGGGAACTAGCACAGATACGCAGTATTTT. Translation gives CSVVLAGTSTDTQYF.

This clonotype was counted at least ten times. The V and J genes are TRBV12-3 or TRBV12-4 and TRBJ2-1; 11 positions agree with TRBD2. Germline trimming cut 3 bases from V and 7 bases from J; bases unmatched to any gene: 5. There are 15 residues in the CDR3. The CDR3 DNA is TGTGCCAGCAGTTTGCAACTAGCGGGAGCAAATGAGCAGTTCTTC. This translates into CASSLQLAGANEQFF.

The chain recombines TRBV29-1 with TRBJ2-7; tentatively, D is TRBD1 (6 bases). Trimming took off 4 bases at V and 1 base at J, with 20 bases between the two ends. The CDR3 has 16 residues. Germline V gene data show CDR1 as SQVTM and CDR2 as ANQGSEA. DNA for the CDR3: TGCAGCGTTGCAGGTGAGCTGGCCAGGGGTTCCTACGAGCAGTACTTC. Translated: CSVAGELARGSYEQYF.

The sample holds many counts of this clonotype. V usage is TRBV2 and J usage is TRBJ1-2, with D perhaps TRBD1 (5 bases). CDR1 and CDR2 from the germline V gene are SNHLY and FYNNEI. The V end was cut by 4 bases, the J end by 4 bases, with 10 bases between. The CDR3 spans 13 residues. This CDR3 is CASSGGPLYGYTF. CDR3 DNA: TGTGCCAGCAGTGGGGGACCGCTCTATGGCTACACCTTC.

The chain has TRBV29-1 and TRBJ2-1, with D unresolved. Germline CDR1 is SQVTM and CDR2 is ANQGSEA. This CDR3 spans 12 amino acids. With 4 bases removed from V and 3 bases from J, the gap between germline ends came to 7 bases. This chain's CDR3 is CSVAAGYNEQFF. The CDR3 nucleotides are TGCAGCGTTGCAGCAGGCTACAATGAGCAGTTCTTC.

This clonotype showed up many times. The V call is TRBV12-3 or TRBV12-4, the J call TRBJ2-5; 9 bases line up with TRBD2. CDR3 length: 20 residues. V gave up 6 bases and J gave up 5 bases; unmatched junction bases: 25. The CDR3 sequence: CASSSDRVLVAGGPRETQYF. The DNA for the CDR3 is TGTGCCAGCAGCTCCGACAGGGTCTTGGTGGCGGGAGGGCCCCGCGAGACCCAGTACTTC.

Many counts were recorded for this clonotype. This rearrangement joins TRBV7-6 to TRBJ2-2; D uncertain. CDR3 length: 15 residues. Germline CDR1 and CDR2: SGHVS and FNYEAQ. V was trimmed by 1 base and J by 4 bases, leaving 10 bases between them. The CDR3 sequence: CASSLEVLPTGELFF. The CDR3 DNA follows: TGTGCCAGCAGCTTAGAGGTACTGCCCACCGGGGAGCTGTTTTTT.

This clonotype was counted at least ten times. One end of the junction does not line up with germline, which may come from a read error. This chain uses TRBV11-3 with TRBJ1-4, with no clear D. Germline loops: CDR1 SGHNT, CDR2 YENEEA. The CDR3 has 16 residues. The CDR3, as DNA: TGTGCCAGCAGCTTAGGGTGGGGTGCTACGAATGGAAAACTGTTTTTT. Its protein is CASSLGWGATNGKLFF.

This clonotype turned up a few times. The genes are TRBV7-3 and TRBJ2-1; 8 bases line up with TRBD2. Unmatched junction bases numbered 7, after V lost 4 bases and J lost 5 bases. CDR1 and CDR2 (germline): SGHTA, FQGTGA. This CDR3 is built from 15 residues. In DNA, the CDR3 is TGTGCCAGCAGCTCGGTCGGGGGGGTTAACAATGAGCAGTTCTTC. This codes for CASSSVGGVNNEQFF.

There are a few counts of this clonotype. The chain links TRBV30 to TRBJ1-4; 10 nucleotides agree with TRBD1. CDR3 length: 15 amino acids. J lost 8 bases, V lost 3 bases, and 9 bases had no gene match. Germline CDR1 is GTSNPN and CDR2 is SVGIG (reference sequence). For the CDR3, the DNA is TGTGCCTGGAGCGCCGGGGGGACAGGGGCAGAAAAACTGTTTTTT. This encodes CAWSAGGTGAEKLFF. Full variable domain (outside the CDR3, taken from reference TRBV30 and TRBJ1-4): SQTIHQWPATLVQPVGSPLSLECTVEGTSNPNLYWYRQAAGRGLQLLFYSVGIGQISSEVPQNLSASRPQDRQFILSSKKLLLSDSGFYLCAWSAGGTGAEKLFFGSGTQLSVL.

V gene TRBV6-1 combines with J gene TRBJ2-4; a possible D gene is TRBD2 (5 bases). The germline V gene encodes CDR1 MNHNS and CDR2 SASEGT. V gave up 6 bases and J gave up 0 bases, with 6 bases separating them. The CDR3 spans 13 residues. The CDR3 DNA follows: TGTGCCAGCAGGGAGGTAGCCAAAAACATTCAGTACTTC. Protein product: CASREVAKNIQYF.

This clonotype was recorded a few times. The CDR3 region has the DNA TGTGCCAGCAGCCAAGTGGGGGCGGCGGTTGAAGCTTTCTTT. It specifies CASSQVGAAVEAFF. This chain links TRBV14 with TRBJ1-1, with D possibly TRBD1 on 6 matching bases. Germline V lookup: CDR1 SGHDN, CDR2 FVKESK. The CDR3 consists of 14 residues. The V gene lost 1 base and the J gene lost 7 bases, with 13 bases spanning the gap.

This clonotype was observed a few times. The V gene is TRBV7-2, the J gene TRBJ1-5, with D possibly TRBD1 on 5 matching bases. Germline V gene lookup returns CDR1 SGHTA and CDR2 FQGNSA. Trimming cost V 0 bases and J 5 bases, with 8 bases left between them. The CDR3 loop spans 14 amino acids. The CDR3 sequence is CASSLARGDQPQHF. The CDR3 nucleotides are TGTGCCAGCAGCTTAGCGCGGGGGGATCAGCCCCAGCATTTT.

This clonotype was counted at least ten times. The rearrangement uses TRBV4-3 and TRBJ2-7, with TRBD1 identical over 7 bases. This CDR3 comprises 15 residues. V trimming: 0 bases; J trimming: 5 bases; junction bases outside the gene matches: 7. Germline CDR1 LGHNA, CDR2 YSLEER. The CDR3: CASSQDSRGRNEQYF. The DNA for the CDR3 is TGCGCCAGCAGCCAAGATAGCAGGGGGAGAAACGAGCAGTACTTC.

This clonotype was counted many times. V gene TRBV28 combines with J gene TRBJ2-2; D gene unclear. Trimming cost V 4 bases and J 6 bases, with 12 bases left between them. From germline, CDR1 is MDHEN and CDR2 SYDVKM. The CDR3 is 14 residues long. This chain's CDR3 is CASSSAWAAGELFF. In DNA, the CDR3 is TGTGCCAGCAGTTCAGCGTGGGCAGCCGGGGAGCTGTTTTTT.

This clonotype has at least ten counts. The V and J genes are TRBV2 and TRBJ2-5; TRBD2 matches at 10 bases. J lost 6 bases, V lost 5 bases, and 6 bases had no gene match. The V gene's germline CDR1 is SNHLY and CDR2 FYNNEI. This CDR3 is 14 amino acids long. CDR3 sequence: CASSQGLALKTQYF. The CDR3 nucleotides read TGTGCCAGCAGTCAGGGACTAGCGTTAAAGACCCAGTACTTC.

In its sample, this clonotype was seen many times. CDR3: CASSSTDRGETQYF. CDR3 DNA sequence: TGTGCCAGCAGCTCCACCGACAGGGGGGAGACCCAGTACTTC. The genes are TRBV7-9 and TRBJ2-5, with 9 bases fitting TRBD1. Germline trimming cut 4 bases from V and 5 bases from J; bases unmatched to any gene: 5. Germline V gives CDR1 SEHNR, CDR2 FQNEAQ (reference sequence). This CDR3 comprises 14 residues.

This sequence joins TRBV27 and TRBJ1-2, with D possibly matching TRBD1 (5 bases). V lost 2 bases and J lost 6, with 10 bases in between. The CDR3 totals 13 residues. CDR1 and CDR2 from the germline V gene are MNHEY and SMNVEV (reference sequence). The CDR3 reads CASSLRQQDGYTF. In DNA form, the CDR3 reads TGTGCCAGCAGTTTAAGGCAACAGGATGGCTACACCTTC.